Included here is one T cell receptor (beta chain) sequence, with context. The sample originates from a study of blood T cells in healthy people across ages. A J-beta primer mix and a sample-barcoded 5' primer were used in a second PCR of roughly 6 to 12 cycles. TCRdb reanalysed the 5' RACE reads using MiXCR and keeps one entry per CDR3 protein. Here the sample spans approximately 780,000 distinct CDR3 sequences, around 25% being singletons. This CDR3 comprises 14 residues. Trimming shortened V by 5 bases and J by 1 base, and 11 bases separated the two germline ends. Germline CDR1 reads LNHNV; CDR2 reads YYDKDF (reference sequence). These same records also appear under a second study, on T cells of mothers and their children. That work contributes: At about 1.5 ug per 15 ul, all of the extracted RNA went into cDNA synthesis.

The rearrangement links TRBV15 to TRBJ2-5; D is perhaps TRBD2 (5 bases). The sequenced material came from blood. This clonotype was obtained from a boy under 18 in good health. CDR3 in DNA: TGTGCCACCAGCCGCCGGGGAATCCAAGAGACCCAGTACTTC. It encodes CATSRRGIQETQYF. Based on the CDR3 plus reference TRBV15 and TRBJ2-5, the full variable domain is DAMVIQNPRYQVTQFGKPVTLSCSQTLNHNVMYWYQQKSSQAPKLLFHYYDKDFNNEADTPDNFQSRRPNTSFCFLDIRSPGLGDTAMYLCATSRRGIQETQYFGPGTRLLVL.